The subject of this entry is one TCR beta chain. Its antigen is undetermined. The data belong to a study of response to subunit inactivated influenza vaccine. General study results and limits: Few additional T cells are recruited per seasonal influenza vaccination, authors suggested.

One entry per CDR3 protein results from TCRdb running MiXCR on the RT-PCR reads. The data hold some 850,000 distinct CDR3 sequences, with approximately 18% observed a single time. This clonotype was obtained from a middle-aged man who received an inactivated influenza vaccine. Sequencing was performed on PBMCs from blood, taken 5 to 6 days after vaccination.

The CDR3 nucleotides are TGTGCCAGCAGTTTATCGGGACGAAATAATGAAAAACTGTTTTTT. Amino acids: CASSLSGRNNEKLFF. The chain uses TRBV27 and TRBJ1-4; possibly TRBD1 for D (5 bases). The CDR3 spans 15 residues. The germline CDR1 and CDR2 sequences are MNHEY and SMNVEV (reference sequence). V lost 0 bases and J 4 bases, leaving 9 bases between the germline ends.